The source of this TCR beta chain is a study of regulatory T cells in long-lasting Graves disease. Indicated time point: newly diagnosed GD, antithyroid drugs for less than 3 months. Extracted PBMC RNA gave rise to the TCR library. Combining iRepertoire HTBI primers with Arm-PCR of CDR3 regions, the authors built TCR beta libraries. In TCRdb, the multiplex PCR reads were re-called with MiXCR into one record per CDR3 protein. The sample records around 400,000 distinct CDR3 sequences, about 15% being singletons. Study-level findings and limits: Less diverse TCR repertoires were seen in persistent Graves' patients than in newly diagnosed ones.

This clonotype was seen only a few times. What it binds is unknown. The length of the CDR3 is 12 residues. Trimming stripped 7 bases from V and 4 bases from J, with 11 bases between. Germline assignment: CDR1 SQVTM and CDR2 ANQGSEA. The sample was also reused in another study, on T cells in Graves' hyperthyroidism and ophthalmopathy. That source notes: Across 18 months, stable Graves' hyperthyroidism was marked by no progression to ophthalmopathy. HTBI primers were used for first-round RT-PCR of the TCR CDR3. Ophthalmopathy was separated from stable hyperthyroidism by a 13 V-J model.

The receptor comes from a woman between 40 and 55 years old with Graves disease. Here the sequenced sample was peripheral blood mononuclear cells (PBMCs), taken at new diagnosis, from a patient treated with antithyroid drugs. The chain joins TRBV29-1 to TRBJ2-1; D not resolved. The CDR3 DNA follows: TGCAGCGCCACGGAACTTTACAATGAGCAGTTCTTC. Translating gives CSATELYNEQFF.